These T cell receptor beta chains were read from a single sample in a study of T cell responses to AZD1222 COVID-19 vaccine. Assay used: immunoSEQ multiplex PCR; TCRdb lists only in-frame clones, some missing. The sample contains approximately 120,000 clones, more than 70% of which appear only once. Here the sequenced sample was peripheral blood, taken on day 0 of AZD1222 vaccination. All receptors derive from an adult in good health. Both conserved end residues are part of each CDR3. The D gene is left open where the match is weak. Expanded clones get a size class; other rows say once, few or many, or leave the size out.

J,D,V,size,length,CDR3,DNA
TRBJ2-7,.,TRBV28,once,15,CASSPRGGGLYEQYF,TGTGCCAGCAGTCCCCGGGGAGGGGGCTTATACGAGCAGTACTTC
TRBJ2-7,.,TRBV6-5,.,12,CASRRDGYEQYF,TGTGCCAGCAGACGGGATGGGTACGAGCAGTACTTC
TRBJ1-1,.,TRBV5-1,.,12,CASARENTEAFF,TGCGCCAGCGCGAGGGAGAACACTGAAGCTTTCTTT
TRBJ2-7,TRBD2,TRBV27,.,14,CASRDSGSRYEQYF,TGTGCCAGCAGGGATAGCGGGAGTCGCTACGAGCAGTACTTC
TRBJ1-1,.,TRBV5-1,few,13,CASSLSSNTEAFF,TGCGCCAGCAGCTTATCCTCGAACACTGAAGCTTTCTTT
TRBJ2-1,.,TRBV4-2,few,16,CASSLQLVGGRNEQFF,TGTGCCAGCAGCCTCCAATTGGTGGGGGGTAGGAATGAGCAGTTCTTC
TRBJ1-5,.,TRBV28,.,13,CASRLWGNQPQHF,TGTGCCAGCCGGCTCTGGGGCAATCAGCCCCAGCATTTT
TRBJ1-5,TRBD1,TRBV30,.,13,CACSGGWNQPQHF,TGTGCCTGTTCAGGGGGCTGGAATCAGCCCCAGCATTTT
TRBJ2-1,.,TRBV5-1,.,13,CASSAGAYNEQFF,TGCGCCAGCAGTGCAGGGGCCTACAATGAGCAGTTCTTC
TRBJ2-7,.,TRBV6-6,.,15,CASSPGWGGTYEQYF,TGTGCCAGCAGTCCCGGTTGGGGGGGCACCTACGAGCAGTACTTC
TRBJ2-7,TRBD2,TRBV6-5,.,14,CASRWTSGSYEQYF,TGTGCCAGCAGGTGGACTAGCGGTTCCTACGAGCAGTACTTC
TRBJ2-7,TRBD2,TRBV27,few,19,CASSSPTLGTSGRGYEQYF,TGTGCCAGCAGTTCGCCGACACTCGGGACTAGCGGGAGAGGTTACGAGCAGTACTTC
TRBJ1-1,TRBD1,TRBV6-2/TRBV6-3,.,19,CASSYPSTLGQGAWAEAFF,TGTGCCAGCAGTTACCCCTCAACACTGGGACAGGGGGCTTGGGCTGAAGCTTTCTTT
TRBJ2-1,.,TRBV4-3,once,13,CASSQGPLTEQFF,TGCGCCAGCAGCCAAGGTCCTCTGACGGAGCAGTTCTTC
TRBJ2-7,TRBD1,TRBV6-4,.,16,CASTGAGTGGSYEQYF,TGTGCCAGCACCGGGGCCGGGACAGGGGGTTCCTACGAGCAGTACTTC
TRBJ2-2,TRBD2,TRBV30,.,15,CAWSIWAGGTGELFF,TGTGCCTGGAGCATCTGGGCGGGAGGCACCGGGGAGCTGTTTTTT
TRBJ1-3,.,TRBV7-3,.,13,CASSSSSGNTIYF,TGTGCCAGCAGCTCAAGCTCTGGAAACACCATATATTTT
TRBJ1-5,.,TRBV9,.,14,CASSGRDSNQPQHF,TGTGCCAGCAGCGGCCGGGACAGCAATCAGCCCCAGCATTTT